This paragraph covers one TCR beta chain sequence. What it binds is not known. UMI-labeled 5' RACE TRB cDNA libraries were prepared from the cells. TCRdb re-called the 5' RACE reads and gives one entry per CDR3 protein, without DNA. This listing includes about 110,000 distinct CDR3 sequences. CD45RO-CCR7+CD27+CD95- defined naive CD8+ T cells. The data were obtained in a study of CXCR3-negative and CXCR3-positive naive CD8 T cells. About the study: Summed over all libraries, TRB reads came to around 140 million, with about 1.5 +/- 0.3 million per library.

Regarding the study as a whole: Against CXCR3-negative naive cells, CXCR3-positive naive cells showed more hydrophobic TRB CDR3s.

The CDR3 is made up of 14 amino acids. Germline V CDR1 and CDR2: SNHLY, FYNNEI. The source of this sequence is a human donor in good health. Some clones in this sample may be carry-over from other donors' samples. The source material was naive CXCR3+ CD8+ T cells from blood. Subset of the sample: CD45RO-CCR7+CD27+CD95- naive CD8+ T cells expressing CXCR3 (TNR3+). V gene TRBV2 combines with J gene TRBJ2-7; the D gene TCRdb calls, TRBD1, cannot be checked with no DNA. CDR3: CASTEGTGTYEQYF.